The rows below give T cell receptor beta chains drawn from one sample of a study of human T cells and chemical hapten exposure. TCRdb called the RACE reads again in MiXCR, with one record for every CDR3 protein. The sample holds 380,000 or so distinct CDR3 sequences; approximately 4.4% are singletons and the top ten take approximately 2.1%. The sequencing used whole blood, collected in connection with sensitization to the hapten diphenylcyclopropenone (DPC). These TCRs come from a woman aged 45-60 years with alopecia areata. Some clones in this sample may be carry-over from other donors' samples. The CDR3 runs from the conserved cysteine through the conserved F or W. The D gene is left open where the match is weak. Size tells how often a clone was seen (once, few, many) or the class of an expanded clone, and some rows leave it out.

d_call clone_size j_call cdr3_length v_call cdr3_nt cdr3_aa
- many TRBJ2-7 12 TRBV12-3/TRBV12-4 TGTGCCAGCAGTTTATCCCTAGCGAGGGAGTACTTC CASSLSLAREYF
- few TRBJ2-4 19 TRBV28 TGTGCCAGCACCCGAGGGCAGGCCAAATCAGTTCTAGCCAAAAACATTCAGTACTTC CASTRGQAKSVLAKNIQYF
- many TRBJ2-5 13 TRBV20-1 TGCAGTGCCGACCGACAGGTCCAGGAGACCCAGTACTTC CSADRQVQETQYF
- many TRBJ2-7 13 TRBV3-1 TGTGCCAGCAGCCATGCTGTCGGCTACGAGCAGTACTTC CASSHAVGYEQYF
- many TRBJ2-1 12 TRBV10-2 TGCGCCAGCACCCCGGACCAAAATGAGCAGTTCTTC CASTPDQNEQFF
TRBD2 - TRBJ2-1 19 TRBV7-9 TGTGCCAGCAGCTTCTCTGCTATGGGGGGGACTCAAGCCTACAATGAGCAGATCTTC CASSFSAMGGTQAYNEQIF
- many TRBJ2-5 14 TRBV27 TGTGCCAGCAGTTTGCAGGGAACCCTATCGACCCAGTACTTC CASSLQGTLSTQYF
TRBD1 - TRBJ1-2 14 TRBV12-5 TGTGCTAGTGATCGGACAGGGGAAGTTAATGGCTACACCTTC CASDRTGEVNGYTF
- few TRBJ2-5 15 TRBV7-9 TGTGCCAGCAGCTTAGGTGGCACTTCTCAAGAGACCCAGTACTTC CASSLGGTSQETQYF
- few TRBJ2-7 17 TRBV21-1 TGTGCCAGCAGCATAAGCAAAACTAGCGGGACCTCCTACGAGCAGTACTTC CASSISKTSGTSYEQYF
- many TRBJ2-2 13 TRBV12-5 TGTGCTAGTGGTCCACAGGTGACCGGGGAGCTGTTTTTT CASGPQVTGELFF
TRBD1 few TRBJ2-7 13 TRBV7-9 TGTGCCAGCAGTGGGACAGGGGACTACGAGCAGTACTTC CASSGTGDYEQYF
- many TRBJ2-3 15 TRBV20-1 TGCAGTGCTAGAGAGGAGCGGCCCTACACAGATACGCAGTATTTT CSAREERPYTDTQYF
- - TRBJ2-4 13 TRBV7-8 TGTGCCAGCAGCTTAGGCACTGAGGGCATTCAGTACTTC CASSLGTEGIQYF
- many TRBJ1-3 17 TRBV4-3 TGCGCCAGCAGCCAAGATTCTCGGGCCCACTCTGGAAACACCATATATTTT CASSQDSRAHSGNTIYF
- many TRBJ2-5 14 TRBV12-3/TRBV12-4 TGTGCCAGCAGCCCATACACCGGGGGAGAGACCCAGTACTTC CASSPYTGGETQYF
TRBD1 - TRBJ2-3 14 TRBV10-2 TGCGCCAGCAAAGACAGGGGAGAGGCAGATATGCAGTATTTT CASKDRGEADMQYF
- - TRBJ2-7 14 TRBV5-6 TGTGCCAGCAGCTTATTTCCAAACTCCTACGAGCAGTACTTC CASSLFPNSYEQYF
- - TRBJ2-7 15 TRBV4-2 TGTGCCAGCAGCCAAGGAACGGACCCAACCCACGAGCAGTACTTC CASSQGTDPTHEQYF
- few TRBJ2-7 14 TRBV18 TGTGCCAGCTCACAGCGGACACGCTCCTACGAGCAGTACTTC CASSQRTRSYEQYF
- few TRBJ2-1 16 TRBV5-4 TGTGCCAGCAACCGAGCCGGGCCCTTCGCGGGGAATGAGCAGTTCTTC CASNRAGPFAGNEQFF
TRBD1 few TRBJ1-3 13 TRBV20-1 TGCAGTGCTCAGGACAGGGGACGATACACCATATATTTT CSAQDRGRYTIYF